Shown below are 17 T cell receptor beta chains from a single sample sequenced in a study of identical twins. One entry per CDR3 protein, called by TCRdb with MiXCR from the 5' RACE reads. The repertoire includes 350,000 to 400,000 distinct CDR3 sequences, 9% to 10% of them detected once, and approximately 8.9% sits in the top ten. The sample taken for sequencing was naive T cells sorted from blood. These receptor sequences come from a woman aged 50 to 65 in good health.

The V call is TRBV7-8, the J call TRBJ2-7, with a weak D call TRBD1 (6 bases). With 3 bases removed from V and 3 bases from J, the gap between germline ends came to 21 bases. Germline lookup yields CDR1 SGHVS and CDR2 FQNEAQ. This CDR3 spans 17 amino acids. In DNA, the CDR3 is TGTGCCAGCAGCTTGATTTGGGGGACACAGGGAGACTACGAGCAGTACTTC. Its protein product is CASSLIWGTQGDYEQYF.

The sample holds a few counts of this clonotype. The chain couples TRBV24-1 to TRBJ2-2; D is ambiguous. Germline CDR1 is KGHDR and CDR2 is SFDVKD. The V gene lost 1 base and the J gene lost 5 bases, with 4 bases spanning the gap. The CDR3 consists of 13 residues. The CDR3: CATSDLSTGELFF. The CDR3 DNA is TGTGCCACCAGTGATTTAAGTACCGGGGAGCTGTTTTTT.

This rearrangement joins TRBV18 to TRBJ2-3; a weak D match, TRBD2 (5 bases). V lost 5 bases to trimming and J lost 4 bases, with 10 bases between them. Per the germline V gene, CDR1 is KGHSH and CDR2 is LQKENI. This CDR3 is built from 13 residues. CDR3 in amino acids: CASSSLGADTQYF. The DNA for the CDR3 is TGTGCCAGCTCATCACTAGGTGCAGATACGCAGTATTTT. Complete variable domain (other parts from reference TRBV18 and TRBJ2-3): NAGVMQNPRHLVRRRGQEARLRCSPMKGHSHVYWYRQLPEEGLKFMVYLQKENIIDESGMPKERFSAEFPKEGPSILRIQQVVRGDSAAYFCASSSLGADTQYFGPGTRLTVL.

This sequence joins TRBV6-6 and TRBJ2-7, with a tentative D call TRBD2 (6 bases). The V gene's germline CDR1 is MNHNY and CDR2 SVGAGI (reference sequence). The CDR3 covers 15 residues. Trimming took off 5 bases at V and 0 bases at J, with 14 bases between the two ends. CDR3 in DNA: TGTGCCAGCAGTCGCGCCGGGGGAAGCTCCTACGAGCAGTACTTC. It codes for CASSRAGGSSYEQYF.

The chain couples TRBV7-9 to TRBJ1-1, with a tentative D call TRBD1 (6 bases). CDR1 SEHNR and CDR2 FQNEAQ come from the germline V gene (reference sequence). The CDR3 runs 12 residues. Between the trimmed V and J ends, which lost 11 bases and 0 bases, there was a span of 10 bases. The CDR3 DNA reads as TGTGCCGGAACAGGGTTGAACACTGAAGCTTTCTTT. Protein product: CAGTGLNTEAFF.

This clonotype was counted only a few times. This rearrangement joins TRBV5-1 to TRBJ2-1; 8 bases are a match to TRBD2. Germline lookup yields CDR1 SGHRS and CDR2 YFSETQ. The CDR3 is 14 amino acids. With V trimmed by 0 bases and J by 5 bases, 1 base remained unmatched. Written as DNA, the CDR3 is TGCGCCAGCAGCTTGGCACTAGCGGACAATGAGCAGTTCTTC. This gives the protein CASSLALADNEQFF. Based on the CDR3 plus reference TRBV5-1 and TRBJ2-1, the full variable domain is KAGVTQTPRYLIKTRGQQVTLSCSPISGHRSVSWYQQTPGQGLQFLFEYFSETQRNKGNFPGRFSGRQFSNSRSEMNVSTLELGDSALYLCASSLALADNEQFFGPGTRLTVL.

The CDR3 DNA reads TGTGCCAGCAGTGGCATAAAAGGGGGACGCACAGATACGCAGTATTTT. The encoded protein is CASSGIKGGRTDTQYF. V usage is TRBV2 and J usage is TRBJ2-3; a weak D match, TRBD1 (6 bases). CDR1 and CDR2 from the germline V gene are SNHLY and FYNNEI. This CDR3 comprises 16 residues. The V end was cut by 4 bases, the J end by 1 base, with 15 bases between.

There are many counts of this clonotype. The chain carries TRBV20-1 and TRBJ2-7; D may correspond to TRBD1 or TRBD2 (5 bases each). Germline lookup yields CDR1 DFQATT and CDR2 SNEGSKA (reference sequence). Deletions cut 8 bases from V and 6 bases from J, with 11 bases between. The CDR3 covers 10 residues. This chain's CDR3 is CSPRGCEQYV. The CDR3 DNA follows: TGCAGTCCGAGGGGATGCGAGCAGTACGTC.

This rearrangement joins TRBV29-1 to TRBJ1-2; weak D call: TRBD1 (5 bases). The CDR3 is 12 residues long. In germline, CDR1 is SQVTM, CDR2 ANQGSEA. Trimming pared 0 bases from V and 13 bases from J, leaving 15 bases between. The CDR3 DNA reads TGCAGCGTTGAAGAAATAACAGGTCAACCCACCTTC. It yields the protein CSVEEITGQPTF.

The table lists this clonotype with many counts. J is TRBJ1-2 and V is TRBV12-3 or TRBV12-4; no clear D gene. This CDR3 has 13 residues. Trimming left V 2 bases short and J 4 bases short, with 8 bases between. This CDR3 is CASSLRELYGYTF. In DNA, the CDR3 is TGTGCCAGCAGTTTAAGGGAACTCTATGGCTACACCTTC.

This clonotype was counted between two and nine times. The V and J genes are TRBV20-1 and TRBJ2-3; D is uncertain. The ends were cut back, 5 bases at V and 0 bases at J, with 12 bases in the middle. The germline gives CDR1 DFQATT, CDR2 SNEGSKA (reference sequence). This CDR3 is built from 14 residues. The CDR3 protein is CSAFLGVSTDTQYF. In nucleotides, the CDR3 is TGCAGTGCTTTTTTAGGCGTAAGCACAGATACGCAGTATTTT.

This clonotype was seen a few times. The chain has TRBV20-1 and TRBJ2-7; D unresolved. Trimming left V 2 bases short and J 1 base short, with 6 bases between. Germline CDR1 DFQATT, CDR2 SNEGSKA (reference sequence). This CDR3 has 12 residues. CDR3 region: CSARPGSYEQYF. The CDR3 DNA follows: TGCAGTGCTAGACCTGGATCCTACGAGCAGTACTTC.

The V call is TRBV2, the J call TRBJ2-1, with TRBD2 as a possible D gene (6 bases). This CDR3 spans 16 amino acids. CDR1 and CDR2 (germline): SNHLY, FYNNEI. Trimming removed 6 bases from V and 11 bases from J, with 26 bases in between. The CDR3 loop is CASSPEGRDWINQQFF. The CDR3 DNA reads TGTGCCAGCAGCCCCGAGGGGCGGGACTGGATTAATCAGCAGTTCTTC.

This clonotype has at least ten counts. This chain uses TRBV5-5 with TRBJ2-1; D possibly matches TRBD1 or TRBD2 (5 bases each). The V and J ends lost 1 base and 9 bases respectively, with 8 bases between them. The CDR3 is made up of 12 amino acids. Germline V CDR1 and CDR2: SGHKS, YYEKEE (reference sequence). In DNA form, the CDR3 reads TGTGCCAGCAGCTTGTATGGGGGTGAGCAGTTCTTC. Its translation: CASSLYGGEQFF.

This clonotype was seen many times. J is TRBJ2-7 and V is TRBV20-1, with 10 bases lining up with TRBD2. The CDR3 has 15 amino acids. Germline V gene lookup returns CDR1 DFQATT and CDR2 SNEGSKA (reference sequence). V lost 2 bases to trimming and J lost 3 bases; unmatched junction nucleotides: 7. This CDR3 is CSARPLTSGIYEQYF. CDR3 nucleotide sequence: TGCAGTGCTAGACCCCTTACTAGCGGGATCTACGAGCAGTACTTC.

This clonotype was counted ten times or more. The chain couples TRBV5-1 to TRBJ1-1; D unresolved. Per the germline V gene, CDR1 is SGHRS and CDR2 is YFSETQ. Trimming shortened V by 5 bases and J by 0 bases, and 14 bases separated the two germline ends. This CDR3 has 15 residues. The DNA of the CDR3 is TGCGCCAGCAGTTCGCAAAAGGACCTGAACACTGAAGCTTTCTTT. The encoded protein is CASSSQKDLNTEAFF.

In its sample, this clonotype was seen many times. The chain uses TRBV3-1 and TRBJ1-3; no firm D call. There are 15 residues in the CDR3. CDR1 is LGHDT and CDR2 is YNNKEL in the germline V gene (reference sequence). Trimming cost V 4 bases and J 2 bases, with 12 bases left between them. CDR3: CASSPTLLPGNTIYF. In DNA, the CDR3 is TGTGCCAGCAGCCCGACCCTCCTACCTGGAAACACCATATATTTT.